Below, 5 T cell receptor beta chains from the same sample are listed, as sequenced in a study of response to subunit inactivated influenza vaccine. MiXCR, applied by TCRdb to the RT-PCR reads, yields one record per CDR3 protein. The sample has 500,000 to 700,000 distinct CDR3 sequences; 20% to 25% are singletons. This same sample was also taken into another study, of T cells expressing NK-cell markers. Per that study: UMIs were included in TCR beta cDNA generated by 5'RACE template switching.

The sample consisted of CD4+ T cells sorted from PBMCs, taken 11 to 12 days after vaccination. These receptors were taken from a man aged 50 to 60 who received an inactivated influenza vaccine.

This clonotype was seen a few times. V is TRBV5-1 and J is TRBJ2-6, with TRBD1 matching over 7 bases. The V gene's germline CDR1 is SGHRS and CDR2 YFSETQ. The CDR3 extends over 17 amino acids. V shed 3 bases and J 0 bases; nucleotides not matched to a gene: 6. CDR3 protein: CASSSGQDLSGANVLTF. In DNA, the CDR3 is TGCGCCAGCAGCTCCGGACAGGACCTCTCTGGGGCCAACGTCCTGACTTTC.

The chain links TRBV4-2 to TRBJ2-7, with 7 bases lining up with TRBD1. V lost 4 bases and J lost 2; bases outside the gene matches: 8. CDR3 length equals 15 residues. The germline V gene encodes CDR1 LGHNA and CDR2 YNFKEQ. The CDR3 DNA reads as TGTGCCAGCAGCCCGACAGGGAATTCTGCCTACGAGCAGTACTTC. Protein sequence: CASSPTGNSAYEQYF.

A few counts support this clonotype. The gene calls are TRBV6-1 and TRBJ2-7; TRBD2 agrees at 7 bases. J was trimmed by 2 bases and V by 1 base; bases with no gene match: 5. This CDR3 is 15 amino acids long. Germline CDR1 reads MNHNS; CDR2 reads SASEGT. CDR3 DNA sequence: TGTGCCAGCAGTGAAGTGGCTAGCGGAACCTACGAGCAGTACTTC. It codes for CASSEVASGTYEQYF.

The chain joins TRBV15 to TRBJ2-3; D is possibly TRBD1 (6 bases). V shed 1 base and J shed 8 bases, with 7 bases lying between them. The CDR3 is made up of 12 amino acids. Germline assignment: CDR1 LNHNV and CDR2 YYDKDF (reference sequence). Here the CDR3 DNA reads TGTGCCACCAGCAGAGTGGGGGCTACGCAGTATTTT. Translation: CATSRVGATQYF. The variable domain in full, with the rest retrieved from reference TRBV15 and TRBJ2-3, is DAMVIQNPRYQVTQFGKPVTLSCSQTLNHNVMYWYQQKSSQAPKLLFHYYDKDFNNEADTPDNFQSRRPNTSFCFLDIRSPGLGDTAMYLCATSRVGATQYFGPGTRLTVL.

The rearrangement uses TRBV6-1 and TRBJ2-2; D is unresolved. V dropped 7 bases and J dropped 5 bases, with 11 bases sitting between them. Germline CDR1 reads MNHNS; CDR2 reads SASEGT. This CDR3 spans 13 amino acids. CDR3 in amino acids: CASMQKPTGELFF. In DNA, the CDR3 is TGTGCCAGCATGCAGAAACCGACCGGGGAGCTGTTTTTT.